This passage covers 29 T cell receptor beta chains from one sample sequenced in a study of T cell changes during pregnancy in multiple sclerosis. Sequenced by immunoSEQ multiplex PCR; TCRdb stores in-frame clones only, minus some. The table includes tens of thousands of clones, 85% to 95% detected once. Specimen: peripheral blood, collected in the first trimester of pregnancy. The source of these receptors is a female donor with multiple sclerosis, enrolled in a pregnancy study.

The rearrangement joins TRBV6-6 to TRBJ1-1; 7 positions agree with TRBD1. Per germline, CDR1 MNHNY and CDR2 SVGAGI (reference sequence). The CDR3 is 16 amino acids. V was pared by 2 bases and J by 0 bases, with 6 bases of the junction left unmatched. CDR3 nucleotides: TGTGCCAGCAGTTACGCGACAGGGAAAATGAACACTGAAGCTTTCTTT. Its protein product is CASSYATGKMNTEAFF.

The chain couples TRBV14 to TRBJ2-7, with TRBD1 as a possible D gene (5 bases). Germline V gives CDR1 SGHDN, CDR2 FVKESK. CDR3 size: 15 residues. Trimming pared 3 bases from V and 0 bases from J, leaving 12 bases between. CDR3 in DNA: TGTGCCAGCAGCCAGTTGGGAACAGGCTCCTACGAGCAGTACTTC. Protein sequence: CASSQLGTGSYEQYF.

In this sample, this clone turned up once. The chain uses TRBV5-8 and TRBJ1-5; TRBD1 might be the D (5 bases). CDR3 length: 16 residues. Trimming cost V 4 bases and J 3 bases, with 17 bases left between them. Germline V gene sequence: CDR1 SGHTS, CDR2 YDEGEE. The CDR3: CASSLWGLTFNQPQHF. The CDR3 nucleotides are TGTGCCAGCAGCCTCTGGGGACTCACCTTCAATCAGCCCCAGCATTTT.

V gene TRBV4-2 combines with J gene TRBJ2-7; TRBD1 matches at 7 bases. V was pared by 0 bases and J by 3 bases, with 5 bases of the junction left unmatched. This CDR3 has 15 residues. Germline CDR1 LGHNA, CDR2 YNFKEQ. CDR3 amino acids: CASSQDGDSYYEQYF. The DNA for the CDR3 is TGTGCCAGCAGCCAAGATGGGGACAGCTACTACGAGCAGTACTTC.

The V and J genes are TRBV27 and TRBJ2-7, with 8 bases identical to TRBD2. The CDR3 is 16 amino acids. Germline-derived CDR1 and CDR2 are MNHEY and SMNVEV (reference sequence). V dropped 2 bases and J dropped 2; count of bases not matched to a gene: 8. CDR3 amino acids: CASSLAGFSGTYEQYF. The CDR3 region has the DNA TGTGCCAGCAGTTTAGCTGGATTTAGCGGGACCTACGAGCAGTACTTC.

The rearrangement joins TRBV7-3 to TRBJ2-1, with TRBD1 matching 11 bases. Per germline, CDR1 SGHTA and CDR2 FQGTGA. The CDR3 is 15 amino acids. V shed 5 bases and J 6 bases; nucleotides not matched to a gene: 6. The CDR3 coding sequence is TGTGCCAGCAGCCCTCTGGGACAGGGGGTCAATGAGCAGTTCTTC. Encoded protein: CASSPLGQGVNEQFF.

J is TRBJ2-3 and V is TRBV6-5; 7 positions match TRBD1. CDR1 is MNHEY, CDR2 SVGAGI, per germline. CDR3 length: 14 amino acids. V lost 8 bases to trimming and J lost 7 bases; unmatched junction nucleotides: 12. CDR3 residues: CASCATGKGNTQYF. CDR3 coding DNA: TGTGCCAGCTGCGCGACAGGGAAAGGAAATACGCAGTATTTT.

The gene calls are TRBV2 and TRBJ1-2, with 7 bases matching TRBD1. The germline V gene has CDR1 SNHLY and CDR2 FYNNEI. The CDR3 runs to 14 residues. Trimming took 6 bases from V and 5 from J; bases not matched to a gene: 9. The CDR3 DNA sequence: TGTGCCAGCAGGATACCCGGGACAGAGTATGGCTACACCTTC. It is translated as CASRIPGTEYGYTF.

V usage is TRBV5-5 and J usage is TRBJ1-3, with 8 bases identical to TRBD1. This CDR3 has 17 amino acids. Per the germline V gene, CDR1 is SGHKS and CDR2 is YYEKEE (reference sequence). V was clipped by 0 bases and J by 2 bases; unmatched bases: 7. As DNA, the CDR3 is TGTGCCAGCAGCTTGGCCCCCACAGGGGGGACTGGAAACACCATATATTTT. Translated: CASSLAPTGGTGNTIYF. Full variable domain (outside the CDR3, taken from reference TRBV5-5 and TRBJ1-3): DAGVTQSPTHLIKTRGQQVTLRCSPISGHKSVSWYQQVLGQGPQFIFQYYEKEERGRGNFPDRFSARQFPNYSSELNVNALLLGDSALYLCASSLAPTGGTGNTIYFGEGSWLTVV.

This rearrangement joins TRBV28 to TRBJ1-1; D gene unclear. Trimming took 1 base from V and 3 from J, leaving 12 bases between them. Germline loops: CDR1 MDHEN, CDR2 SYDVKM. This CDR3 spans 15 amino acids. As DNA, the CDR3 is TGTGCCAGCAGTTTATTTGAAGGGAGGGACACTGAAGCTTTCTTT. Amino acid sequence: CASSLFEGRDTEAFF.

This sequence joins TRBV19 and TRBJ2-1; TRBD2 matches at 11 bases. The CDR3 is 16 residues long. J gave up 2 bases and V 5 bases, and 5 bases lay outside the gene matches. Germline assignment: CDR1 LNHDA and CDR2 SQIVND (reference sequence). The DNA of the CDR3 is TGTGCCAGTAGTTTTAGCGGGAGGGGGGCCTACAATGAGCAGTTCTTC. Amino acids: CASSFSGRGAYNEQFF.

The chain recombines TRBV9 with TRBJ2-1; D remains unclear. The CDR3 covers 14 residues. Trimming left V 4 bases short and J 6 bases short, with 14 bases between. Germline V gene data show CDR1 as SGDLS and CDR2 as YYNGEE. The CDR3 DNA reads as TGTGCCAGCAGCTTTACAGAGATCGGCAATGAGCAGTTCTTC. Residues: CASSFTEIGNEQFF.

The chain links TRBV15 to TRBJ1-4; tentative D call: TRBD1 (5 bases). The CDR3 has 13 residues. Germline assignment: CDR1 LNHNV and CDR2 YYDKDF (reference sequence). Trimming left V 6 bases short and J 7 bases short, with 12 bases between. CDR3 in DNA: TGTGCCACCAGATCCAGGGTTAGTGAAAAACTGTTTTTT. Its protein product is CATRSRVSEKLFF.

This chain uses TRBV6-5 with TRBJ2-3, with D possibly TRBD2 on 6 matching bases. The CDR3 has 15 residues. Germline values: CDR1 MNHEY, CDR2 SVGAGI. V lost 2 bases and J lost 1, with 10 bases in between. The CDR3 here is CASSYGGSGTDTQYF. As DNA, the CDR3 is TGTGCCAGCAGTTACGGGGGGAGTGGCACAGATACGCAGTATTTT.

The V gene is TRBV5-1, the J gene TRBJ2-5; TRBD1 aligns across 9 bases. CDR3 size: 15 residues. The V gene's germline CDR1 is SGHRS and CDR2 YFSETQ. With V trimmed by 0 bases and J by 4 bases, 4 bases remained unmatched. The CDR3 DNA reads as TGCGCCAGCAGCTTGGGGGACAGGGTGGGAGAGACCCAGTACTTC. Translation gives CASSLGDRVGETQYF.

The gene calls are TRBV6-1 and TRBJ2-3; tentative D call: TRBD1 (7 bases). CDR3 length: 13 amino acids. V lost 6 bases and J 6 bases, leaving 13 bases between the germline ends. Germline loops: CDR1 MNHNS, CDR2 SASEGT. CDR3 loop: CASRRDSLDTQYF. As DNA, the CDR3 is TGTGCCAGCAGGCGGGACAGCTTGGATACGCAGTATTTT.

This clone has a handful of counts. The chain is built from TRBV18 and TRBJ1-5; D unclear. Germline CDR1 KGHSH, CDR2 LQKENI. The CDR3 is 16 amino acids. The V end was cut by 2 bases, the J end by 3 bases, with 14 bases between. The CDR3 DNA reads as TGTGCCAGCTCACCAGCCAGAGGGTCCCCCAATCAGCCCCAGCATTTT. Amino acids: CASSPARGSPNQPQHF.

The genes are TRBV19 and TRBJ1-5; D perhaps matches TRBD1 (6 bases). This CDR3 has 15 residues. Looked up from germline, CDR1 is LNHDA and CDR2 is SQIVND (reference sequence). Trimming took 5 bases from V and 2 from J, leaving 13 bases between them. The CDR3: CASSVDSGGNQPQHF. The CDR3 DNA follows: TGTGCCAGTAGTGTGGACAGTGGCGGCAATCAGCCCCAGCATTTT.

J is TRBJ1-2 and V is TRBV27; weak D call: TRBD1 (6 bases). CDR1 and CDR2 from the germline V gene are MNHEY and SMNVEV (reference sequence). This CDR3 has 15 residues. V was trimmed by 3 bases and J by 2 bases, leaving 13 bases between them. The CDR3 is CASSFRGGQNYGYTF. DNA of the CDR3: TGTGCCAGCAGTTTTAGAGGGGGACAAAACTATGGCTACACCTTC.

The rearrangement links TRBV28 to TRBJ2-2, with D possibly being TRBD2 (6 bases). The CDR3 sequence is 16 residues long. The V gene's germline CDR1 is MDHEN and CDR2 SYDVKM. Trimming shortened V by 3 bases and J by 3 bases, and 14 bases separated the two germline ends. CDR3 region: CASSFPGVPHTGELFF. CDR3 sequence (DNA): TGTGCCAGCAGTTTCCCGGGGGTTCCCCACACCGGGGAGCTGTTTTTT.

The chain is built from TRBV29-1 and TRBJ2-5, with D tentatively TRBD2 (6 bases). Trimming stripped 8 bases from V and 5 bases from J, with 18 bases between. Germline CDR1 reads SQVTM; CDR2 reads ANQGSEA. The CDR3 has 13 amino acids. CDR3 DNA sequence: TGCAGCCCTCTAGGAGGGGATGGGGAGACCCAGTACTTC. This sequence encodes CSPLGGDGETQYF.

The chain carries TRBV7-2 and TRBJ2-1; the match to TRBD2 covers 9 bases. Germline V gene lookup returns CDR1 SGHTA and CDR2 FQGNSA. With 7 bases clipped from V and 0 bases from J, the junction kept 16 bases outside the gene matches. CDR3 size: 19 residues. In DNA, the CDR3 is TGTGCCAGCACGTATCCCCAGGGCCTAGCGGGACCCTCCTACAATGAGCAGTTCTTC. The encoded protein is CASTYPQGLAGPSYNEQFF.

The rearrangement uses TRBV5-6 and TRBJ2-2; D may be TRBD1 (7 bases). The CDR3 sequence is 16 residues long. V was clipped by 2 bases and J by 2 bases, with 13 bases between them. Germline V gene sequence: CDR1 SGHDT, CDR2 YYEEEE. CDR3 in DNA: TGTGCCAGCAGCTTCGGCAGGGGGGTTAACACCGGGGAGCTGTTTTTT. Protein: CASSFGRGVNTGELFF.

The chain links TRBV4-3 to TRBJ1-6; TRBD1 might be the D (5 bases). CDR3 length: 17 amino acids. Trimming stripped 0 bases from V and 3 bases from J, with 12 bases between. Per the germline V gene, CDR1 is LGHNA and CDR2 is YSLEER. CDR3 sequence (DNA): TGCGCCAGCAGCCAAGATCGCAGGGTTGACTATAATTCACCCCTCCACTTT. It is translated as CASSQDRRVDYNSPLHF.

For the CDR3, the DNA is TGTGCCAGCAGCCTCCAATCGGACAGGACCGTATTCTACGAGCAGTACTTC. Amino acids: CASSLQSDRTVFYEQYF. The chain couples TRBV4-2 to TRBJ2-7; 7 bases match TRBD1. The germline V gene has CDR1 LGHNA and CDR2 YNFKEQ. Germline trimming cut 4 bases from V and 3 bases from J; bases unmatched to any gene: 15. This CDR3 spans 17 amino acids.

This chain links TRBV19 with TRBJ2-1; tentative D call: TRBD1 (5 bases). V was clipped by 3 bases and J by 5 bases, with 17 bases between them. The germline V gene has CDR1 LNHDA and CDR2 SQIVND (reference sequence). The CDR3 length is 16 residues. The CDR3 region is CASSIGALTGNNEQFF. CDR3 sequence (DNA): TGTGCCAGTAGTATTGGCGCCCTAACAGGCAACAATGAGCAGTTCTTC. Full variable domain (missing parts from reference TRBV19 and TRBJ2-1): DGGITQSPKYLFRKEGQNVTLSCEQNLNHDAMYWYRQDPGQGLRLIYYSQIVNDFQKGDIAEGYSVSREKKESFPLTVTSAQKNPTAFYLCASSIGALTGNNEQFFGPGTRLTVL.

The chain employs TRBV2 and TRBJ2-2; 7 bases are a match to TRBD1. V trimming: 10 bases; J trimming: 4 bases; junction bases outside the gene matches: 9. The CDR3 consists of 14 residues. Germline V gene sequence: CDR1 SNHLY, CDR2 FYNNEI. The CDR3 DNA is TGTGCCACCCAAATTGACAGGGCCACCGGGGAGCTGTTTTTT. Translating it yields CATQIDRATGELFF.

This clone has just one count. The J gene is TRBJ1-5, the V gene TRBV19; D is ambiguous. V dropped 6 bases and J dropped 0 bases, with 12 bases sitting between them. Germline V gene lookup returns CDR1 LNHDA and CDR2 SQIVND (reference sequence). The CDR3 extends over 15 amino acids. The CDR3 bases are TGTGCCAGTAGCCGCGGAGCGGGTAGCAATCAGCCCCAGCATTTT. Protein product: CASSRGAGSNQPQHF.

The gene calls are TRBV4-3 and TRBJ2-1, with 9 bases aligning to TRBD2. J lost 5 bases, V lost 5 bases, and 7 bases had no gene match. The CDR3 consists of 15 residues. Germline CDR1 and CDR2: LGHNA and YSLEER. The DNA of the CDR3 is TGCGCCAGCAGCTACTTAGCGGGGGTCGACAATGAGCAGTTCTTC. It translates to CASSYLAGVDNEQFF.